These T cell receptor beta chains were read from a single sample in a study of blood T cell repertoires in COVID-19. Assay used: immunoSEQ multiplex PCR; TCRdb lists only in-frame clones, some missing. Found here are about 22,000 clones, around 82% of them singletons; the top ten hold roughly 13%. Sequences were obtained from peripheral blood. The receptor source for this set is a man in his sixties with active COVID-19. Both conserved end residues are part of each CDR3. A D gene is named only where the DNA matches it firmly. Clone size, where shown, is once, few, many, or a class for clones that have expanded.

clone_size	v_call	d_call	j_call	cdr3_aa	cdr3_nt
.	TRBV15	.	TRBJ2-5	CATSSNSATETQYF	TGTGCCACCAGCAGTAATAGCGCCACAGAGACCCAGTACTTC
.	TRBV9	TRBD1	TRBJ1-4	CASSPRTGPKSTNEKLFF	TGTGCCAGCAGCCCCCGGACAGGACCTAAATCAACTAATGAAAAACTGTTTTTT
once	TRBV10-2	TRBD1	TRBJ2-7	CAATGTGGASTEQYF	TGCGCCGCGACCGGGACAGGGGGCGCGTCCACCGAGCAGTACTTC
.	TRBV5-1	.	TRBJ2-1	CASSQDSPYNEQFF	TGCGCCAGCAGCCAGGACTCACCCTACAATGAGCAGTTCTTC
few	TRBV2	TRBD1	TRBJ1-5	CASREQGSPGLPQHF	TGTGCCAGCAGGGAACAGGGGTCCCCGGGTTTGCCCCAGCATTTT
.	TRBV5-1	.	TRBJ2-7	CASSLGLSVGAYEQYF	TGCGCCAGCAGCTTGGGCTTATCGGTGGGAGCCTACGAGCAGTACTTC
.	TRBV30	.	TRBJ2-2	CAWSPGSQSTGELFF	TGTGCCTGGAGTCCCGGGTCTCAGAGCACCGGGGAGCTGTTTTTT
few	TRBV6-1	TRBD2	TRBJ2-7	CASSDQTSFFYEQYF	TGTGCCAGCAGTGACCAGACTAGCTTCTTCTACGAGCAGTACTTC
.	TRBV28	TRBD1	TRBJ2-7	CASRRQFDRGLYEQYF	TGTGCCAGCAGGCGACAATTCGACAGGGGCCTCTACGAGCAGTACTTC
.	TRBV5-4	TRBD2	TRBJ2-1	CASSLSGLAGDNEQFF	TGTGCCAGCAGCTTGAGCGGTCTAGCGGGAGATAATGAGCAGTTCTTC
.	TRBV7-9	.	TRBJ2-7	CASSLVSGLGEQYF	TGTGCCAGCAGCTTAGTATCGGGATTGGGCGAGCAGTACTTC
.	TRBV15	.	TRBJ2-2	CATSRDGLYTGELFF	TGTGCCACCAGCAGAGATGGGCTTTACACCGGGGAGCTGTTTTTT
medium-sized	TRBV27	TRBD2	TRBJ2-1	CASTWTSGYNEQFF	TGTGCCAGCACGTGGACTAGCGGCTACAATGAGCAGTTCTTC
.	TRBV10-3	TRBD2	TRBJ2-5	CAISQPTSGEQETQYF	TGTGCCATCAGTCAGCCGACTAGCGGTGAGCAAGAGACCCAGTACTTC
.	TRBV5-4	.	TRBJ2-7	CASSLDTYEQYF	TGTGCCAGCAGCTTGGATACCTACGAGCAGTACTTC
few	TRBV14	.	TRBJ2-3	CASSQRGGPRTDTQYF	TGTGCCAGCAGCCAAAGAGGAGGACCACGCACAGATACGCAGTATTTT
once	TRBV19	TRBD2	TRBJ2-1	CASTLAPLLAGKYNEQFF	TGTGCCAGTACCCTCGCCCCCCTACTAGCGGGGAAGTACAATGAGCAGTTCTTC
few	TRBV18	TRBD1	TRBJ1-6	CASSPGQGVSPLHF	TGTGCCAGCTCACCGGGACAGGGTGTTTCACCCCTCCACTTT
few	TRBV3-1/TRBV3-2	.	TRBJ1-6	CASSQATANSPLHF	TGTGCCAGCAGCCAAGCGACAGCTAATTCACCCCTCCACTTT
.	TRBV7-9	TRBD1	TRBJ2-1	CASSSGDRGRNEQFF	TGTGCCAGCAGCTCCGGGGACAGGGGGCGAAATGAGCAGTTCTTC
once	TRBV7-9	TRBD2	TRBJ2-1	CASSPTGTSISNEQFF	TGTGCCAGCAGCCCCACCGGGACTAGTATCTCTAATGAGCAGTTCTTC
once	TRBV7-9	.	TRBJ2-6	CASSLARDSSGANVLTF	TGTGCCAGCAGCTTAGCGAGAGACAGCTCTGGGGCCAACGTCCTGACTTTC
.	TRBV27	.	TRBJ2-4	CASSSGTKIAKNIQYF	TGTGCCAGCAGTTCCGGGACAAAAATAGCCAAAAACATTCAGTACTTC
.	TRBV3-1/TRBV3-2	TRBD2	TRBJ2-1	CASSRSGRGNEQFF	TGTGCCAGCAGCCGTAGCGGGAGGGGCAATGAGCAGTTCTTC
.	TRBV18	.	TRBJ2-1	CASSPLPSSYNEQFF	TGTGCCAGCTCACCACTGCCGAGCTCCTACAATGAGCAGTTCTTC
.	TRBV28	TRBD1	TRBJ2-7	CASSTPGTVHSYEQYF	TGTGCCAGCAGCACGCCCGGGACAGTTCACTCCTACGAGCAGTACTTC
.	TRBV7-7	.	TRBJ2-5	CASTRRGGETQYF	TGTGCTAGCACCCGCAGGGGCGGGGAGACCCAGTACTTC
.	TRBV5-5	TRBD1	TRBJ1-6	CASSLRQGNERDSPLHF	TGTGCCAGCAGCTTGAGACAGGGCAACGAGAGGGATTCACCCCTCCACTTT
few	TRBV24-1	.	TRBJ1-2	CATSPGKTYGYTF	TGTGCCACCAGCCCCGGGAAGACCTATGGCTACACCTTC
.	TRBV6-5	.	TRBJ2-4	CASSSRTALAKNIQYF	TGTGCCAGCAGTTCTCGGACAGCACTAGCCAAAAACATTCAGTACTTC
.	TRBV6-6	TRBD2	TRBJ2-1	CASINLAGAYEQFF	TGTGCCAGCATTAATCTAGCGGGAGCCTATGAGCAGTTCTTC
.	TRBV19	TRBD2	TRBJ2-1	CASSSLGTSAYNEQFF	TGTGCCAGTAGTTCCCTAGGGACTAGCGCCTACAATGAGCAGTTCTTC
.	TRBV24-1	.	TRBJ2-1	CATSGTNSYNEQFF	TGTGCCACCAGTGGAACTAACTCCTACAATGAGCAGTTCTTC
.	TRBV9	TRBD1	TRBJ1-4	CASSASSDRGEKLFF	TGTGCCAGCAGCGCCTCCTCGGACAGGGGGGAAAAACTGTTTTTT
.	TRBV10-3	TRBD2	TRBJ2-1	CAITRGSSYNEQFF	TGTGCCATCACGCGGGGGAGCTCCTACAATGAGCAGTTCTTC
.	TRBV27	TRBD1	TRBJ1-1	CASSFGQGNTEAFF	TGTGCCAGCAGTTTTGGACAGGGGAACACTGAAGCTTTCTTT
.	TRBV27	.	TRBJ2-7	CASSFGQGSTYEQYF	TGTGCCAGCAGTTTCGGGCAGGGGTCAACCTACGAGCAGTACTTC
.	TRBV27	.	TRBJ2-7	CASSLSQDNEQYF	TGTGCCAGCAGTTTATCACAGGACAACGAGCAGTACTTC
.	TRBV30	TRBD2	TRBJ2-1	CAWTSGRNNEQFF	TGTGCCTGGACTAGCGGGAGGAACAATGAGCAGTTCTTC
.	TRBV18	.	TRBJ1-2	CASSPPTESYGYTF	TGTGCCAGCTCACCACCCACAGAGAGCTATGGCTACACCTTC
.	TRBV5-4	TRBD2	TRBJ2-7	CASSFQTSGYEQYF	TGTGCCAGCAGCTTCCAGACTAGCGGCTACGAGCAGTACTTC
.	TRBV7-6	TRBD2	TRBJ2-1	CASSLIVSGPSDEQFF	TGTGCCAGCAGCTTAATTGTTAGCGGGCCCTCGGATGAGCAGTTCTTC
.	TRBV7-3	TRBD2	TRBJ2-1	CASSLNLGGRRHNEQFF	TGTGCCAGCAGCTTAAATCTCGGCGGGAGACGGCACAATGAGCAGTTCTTC
.	TRBV7-2	TRBD2	TRBJ2-1	CASSLEAGGYNEQFF	TGTGCCAGCAGCTTAGAAGCGGGAGGTTACAATGAGCAGTTCTTC
.	TRBV7-2	.	TRBJ2-3	CASSFGTARTDTQYF	TGTGCCAGCAGCTTTGGGACTGCCCGCACAGATACGCAGTATTTT
.	TRBV6-5	TRBD1	TRBJ1-3	CASSSTGGTGNTIYF	TGTGCCAGCAGTTCGACAGGGGGCACTGGAAACACCATATATTTT
.	TRBV4-1	.	TRBJ2-7	CASSQFSGELGTVFYEQYF	TGCGCCAGCAGCCAATTCTCTGGAGAATTAGGGACTGTCTTCTACGAGCAGTACTTC
.	TRBV27	.	TRBJ2-7	CASSDYGLYEQYF	TGTGCCAGCAGTGATTACGGGTTATACGAGCAGTACTTC
.	TRBV5-4	.	TRBJ1-2	CASSFRSGDYGYTF	TGTGCCAGCAGCTTTAGGTCCGGAGACTATGGCTACACCTTC